The 14 T cell receptor beta chains given below trace back to one sample, sequenced in a study of control samples from healthy donors and cancer patients. Assay: immunoSEQ multiplex PCR; the TCRdb copy retains only in-frame clones and omits some. The sample holds 80,000 or so clones, around 94% seen once. Sequenced input: blood. Source of these receptors: a woman between 35 and 50 years old in good health.

V is TRBV18 and J is TRBJ2-5; 8 nucleotides line up with TRBD2. The germline V gene encodes CDR1 KGHSH and CDR2 LQKENI. The CDR3 spans 17 residues. V shed 0 bases and J 1 base; nucleotides not matched to a gene: 7. The CDR3 DNA reads TGTGCCAGCTCACCACCGCTAAGCGGGAGTTTCCAAGAGACCCAGTACTTC. It yields the protein CASSPPLSGSFQETQYF.

The chain links TRBV6-1 to TRBJ1-5, with D unresolved. The CDR3 runs 17 residues. V dropped 0 bases and J dropped 0 bases, with 12 bases sitting between them. CDR1 MNHNS and CDR2 SASEGT come from the germline V gene. This chain's CDR3 is CASSEAREGISNQPQHF. CDR3 DNA sequence: TGTGCCAGCAGTGAAGCAAGGGAGGGAATTAGCAATCAGCCCCAGCATTTT.

This sequence joins TRBV12-3 or TRBV12-4 and TRBJ1-3, with D perhaps TRBD1 (5 bases). This CDR3 contains 12 residues. V was trimmed by 7 bases and J by 5 bases, leaving 9 bases between them. In nucleotides, the CDR3 is TGTGCCAGCACGGGGGTTCGAAACACCATATATTTT. This encodes CASTGVRNTIYF.

The chain joins TRBV28 to TRBJ1-4; D may be TRBD1 (6 bases). V lost 5 bases to trimming and J lost 5 bases, with 15 bases between them. There are 15 residues in the CDR3. CDR1 is MDHEN and CDR2 is SYDVKM in the germline V gene. CDR3 bases: TGTGCCAGCAGTACCGGACAGTTACTGAATGAAAAACTGTTTTTT. As protein: CASSTGQLLNEKLFF.

The count of this clone is one. The chain couples TRBV24-1 to TRBJ2-2; 10 bases map to TRBD2. This CDR3 region has 16 residues. Trimming took 2 bases from V and 4 from J; bases not matched to a gene: 3. Germline-derived CDR1 and CDR2 are KGHDR and SFDVKD. This CDR3 is CATSDSGTSVTGELFF. The CDR3 nucleotides are TGTGCCACCAGTGATTCCGGGACTAGCGTCACCGGGGAGCTGTTTTTT.

The chain uses TRBV5-5 and TRBJ1-6; unclear D gene. The CDR3 sequence is 14 residues long. Germline V CDR1 and CDR2: SGHKS, YYEKEE (reference sequence). Trimming left V 0 bases short and J 7 bases short, with 8 bases between. CDR3 region: CASSLVAANSPLHF. CDR3 DNA sequence: TGTGCCAGCAGCTTGGTGGCGGCGAATTCACCCCTCCACTTT.

V and J are TRBV7-2 and TRBJ1-3, with 8 bases aligning to TRBD1. The CDR3 is 13 residues long. The junction had 4 bases not matched to a gene; V was cut back by 3 bases and J by 9 bases. Looked up from germline, CDR1 is SGHTA and CDR2 is FQGNSA. The CDR3 protein is CASSFDRGVTIYF. CDR3 nucleotide sequence: TGTGCCAGCAGCTTCGACAGGGGAGTCACCATATATTTT.

The chain combines TRBV6-5 with TRBJ1-1; TRBD1 matches 7 bases. The V segment lost 10 bases and the J segment 0 bases; nucleotides outside the gene matches: 11. This CDR3 is built from 15 residues. Germline values: CDR1 MNHEY, CDR2 SVGAGI. The CDR3 nucleotides are TGTGCCACGGGTCCGACAGGGACCATGAACACTGAAGCTTTCTTT. The encoded protein is CATGPTGTMNTEAFF.

The V gene is TRBV7-8, the J gene TRBJ2-2, with 14 bases aligning to TRBD2. V lost 5 bases, J lost 8 bases, and 4 bases stayed unmatched. Germline V gene data show CDR1 as SGHVS and CDR2 as FQNEAQ. The CDR3 is 15 residues long. The CDR3 loop reads CASSRGTSGGGELFF. The CDR3 coding sequence is TGTGCCAGCAGCCGAGGGACTAGCGGGGGAGGGGAGCTGTTTTTT.

This chain links TRBV10-3 with TRBJ2-7; no clear D gene. The CDR3 sequence is 11 residues long. Germline V gene sequence: CDR1 ENHRY, CDR2 SYGVKD. V lost 8 bases, J lost 0 bases, and 5 bases lay in between. This CDR3 reads CAISSSYEQYF. DNA of the CDR3: TGTGCCATCTCCAGCTCCTACGAGCAGTACTTC.

The chain combines TRBV4-1 with TRBJ1-2; the D is unclear. Germline V gene lookup returns CDR1 MGHRA and CDR2 YSYEKL. The CDR3 sequence is 15 residues long. The V gene lost 5 bases and the J gene lost 0 bases, with 13 bases spanning the gap. As DNA, the CDR3 is TGCGCCAGCAGCACGGGATCGGGGACTAACTATGGCTACACCTTC. Translating it yields CASSTGSGTNYGYTF.

The V and J genes are TRBV7-8 and TRBJ1-1; possible D gene TRBD1, 5 bases. The germline CDR1 and CDR2 sequences are SGHVS and FQNEAQ. V lost 1 base and J 4 bases, leaving 13 bases between the germline ends. This CDR3 is built from 15 residues. This CDR3 reads CASSLVRGVSTEAFF. CDR3 coding DNA: TGTGCCAGCAGCTTAGTCCGGGGGGTGAGCACTGAAGCTTTCTTT.

The V and J genes are TRBV19 and TRBJ1-1, with D uncertain. CDR1 and CDR2 from the germline V gene are LNHDA and SQIVND (reference sequence). The CDR3 is made up of 14 amino acids. V was shortened by 5 bases and J by 1 base, with 11 bases between the two germline ends. The chain's CDR3 is CASSESWRNTEAFF. The CDR3 DNA reads TGTGCCAGTAGTGAGTCCTGGCGGAACACTGAAGCTTTCTTT.

This chain links TRBV30 with TRBJ2-5; D may be TRBD2 (5 bases). The germline CDR1 and CDR2 sequences are GTSNPN and SVGIG (reference sequence). With 2 bases removed from V and 5 bases from J, the gap between germline ends came to 9 bases. This CDR3 is 12 amino acids long. CDR3: CAWSRGVETQYF. The CDR3 DNA sequence: TGTGCCTGGAGTCGGGGAGTGGAGACCCAGTACTTC.